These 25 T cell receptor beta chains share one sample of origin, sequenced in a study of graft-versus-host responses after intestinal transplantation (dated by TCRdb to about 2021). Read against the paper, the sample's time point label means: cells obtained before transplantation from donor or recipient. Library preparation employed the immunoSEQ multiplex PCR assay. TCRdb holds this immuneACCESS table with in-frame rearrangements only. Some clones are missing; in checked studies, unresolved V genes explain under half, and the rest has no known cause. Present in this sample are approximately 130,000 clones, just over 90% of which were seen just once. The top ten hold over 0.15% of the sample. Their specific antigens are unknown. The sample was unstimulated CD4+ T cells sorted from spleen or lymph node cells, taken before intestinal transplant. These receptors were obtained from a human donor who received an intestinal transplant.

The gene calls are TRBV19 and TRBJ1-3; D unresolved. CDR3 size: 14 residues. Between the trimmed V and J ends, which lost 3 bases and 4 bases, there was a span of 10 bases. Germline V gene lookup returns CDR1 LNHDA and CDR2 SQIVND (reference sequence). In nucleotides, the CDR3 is TGTGCCAGTAGTATCTCGGCGGTGGGAAACACCATATATTTT. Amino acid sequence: CASSISAVGNTIYF.

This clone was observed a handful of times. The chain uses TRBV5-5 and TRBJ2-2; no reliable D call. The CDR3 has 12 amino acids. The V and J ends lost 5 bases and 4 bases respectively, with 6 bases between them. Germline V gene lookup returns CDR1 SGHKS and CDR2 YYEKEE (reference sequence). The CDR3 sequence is CASSLATGELFF. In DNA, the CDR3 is TGTGCCAGCAGTTTAGCCACCGGGGAGCTGTTTTTT.

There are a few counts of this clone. In nucleotides, the CDR3 is TGTGCCAGCAGCTCCGGACCCTCCTACGAGCAGTACTTC. Encoded protein: CASSSGPSYEQYF. V and J are TRBV7-9 and TRBJ2-7, with D unresolved. Trimming took off 4 bases at V and 0 bases at J, with 7 bases between the two ends. The CDR3 is made up of 13 amino acids. Germline V gene lookup returns CDR1 SEHNR and CDR2 FQNEAQ (reference sequence).

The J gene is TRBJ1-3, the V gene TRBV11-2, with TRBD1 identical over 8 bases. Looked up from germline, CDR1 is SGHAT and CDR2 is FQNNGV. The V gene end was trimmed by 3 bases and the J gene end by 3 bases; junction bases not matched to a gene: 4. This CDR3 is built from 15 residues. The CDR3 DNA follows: TGTGCCAGCAGCTTGCAGACAGGGGTTGGAAACACCATATATTTT. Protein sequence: CASSLQTGVGNTIYF. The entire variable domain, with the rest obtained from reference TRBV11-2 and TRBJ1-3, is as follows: EAGVAQSPRYKIIEKRQSVAFWCNPISGHATLYWYQQILGQGPKLLIQFQNNGVVDDSQLPKDRFSAERLKGVDSTLKIQPAKLEDSAVYLCASSLQTGVGNTIYFGEGSWLTVV.

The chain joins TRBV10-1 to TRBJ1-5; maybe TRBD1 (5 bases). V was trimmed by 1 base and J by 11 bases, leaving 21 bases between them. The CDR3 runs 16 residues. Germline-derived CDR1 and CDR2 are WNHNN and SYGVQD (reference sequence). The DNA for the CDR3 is TGCGCCAGCAGTGAGTTTCGGTCGGGGGTTATGACGGCCCAGCATTTT. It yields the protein CASSEFRSGVMTAQHF.

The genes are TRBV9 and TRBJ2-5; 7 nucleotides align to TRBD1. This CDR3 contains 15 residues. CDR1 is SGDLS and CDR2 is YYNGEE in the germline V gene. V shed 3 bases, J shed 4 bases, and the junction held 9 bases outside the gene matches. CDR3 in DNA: TGTGCCAGCAGCGCTTCCTACAGGGGTCCAGAGACCCAGTACTTC. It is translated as CASSASYRGPETQYF.

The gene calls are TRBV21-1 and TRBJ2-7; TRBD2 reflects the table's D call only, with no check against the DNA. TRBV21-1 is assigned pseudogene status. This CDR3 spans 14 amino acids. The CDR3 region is CASSKERDHYEQYF. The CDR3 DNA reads TGTGCCAGCAGCAAAGAGAGGGATCACTACGAGCAGTACTTC.

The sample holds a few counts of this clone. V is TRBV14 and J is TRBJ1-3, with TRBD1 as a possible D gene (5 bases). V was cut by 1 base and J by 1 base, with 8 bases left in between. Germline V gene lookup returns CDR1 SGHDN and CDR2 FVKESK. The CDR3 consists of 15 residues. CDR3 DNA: TGTGCCAGCAGCCAAGGACGGGGGTCTGGAAACACCATATATTTT. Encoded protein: CASSQGRGSGNTIYF.

CDR3 bases: TGTGCCAGCAGCCCAGACAGGGGTAATGAAAAACTGTTTTTT. Translation: CASSPDRGNEKLFF. The chain recombines TRBV9 with TRBJ1-4; 8 positions match TRBD1. Germline CDR1 and CDR2: SGDLS and YYNGEE. CDR3 length: 14 residues. V lost 4 bases, J lost 4 bases, and 3 bases stayed unmatched. Variable domain in full (rest from reference TRBV9 and TRBJ1-4): DSGVTQTPKHLITATGQRVTLRCSPRSGDLSVYWYQQSLDQGLQFLIQYYNGEERAKGNILERFSAQQFPDLHSELNLSSLELGDSALYFCASSPDRGNEKLFFGSGTQLSVL.

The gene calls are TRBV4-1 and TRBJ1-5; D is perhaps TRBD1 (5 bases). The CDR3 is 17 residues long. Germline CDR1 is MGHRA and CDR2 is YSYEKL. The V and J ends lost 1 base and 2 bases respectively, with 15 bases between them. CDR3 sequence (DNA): TGCGCCAGCAGCCAAGTTCGACTAATGGGGGGCAATCAGCCCCAGCATTTT. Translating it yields CASSQVRLMGGNQPQHF.

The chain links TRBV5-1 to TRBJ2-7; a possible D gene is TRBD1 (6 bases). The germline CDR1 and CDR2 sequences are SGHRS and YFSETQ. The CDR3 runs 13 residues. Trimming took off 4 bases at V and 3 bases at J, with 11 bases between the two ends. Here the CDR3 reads CASSGPQGYEQYF. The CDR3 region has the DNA TGCGCCAGCAGCGGCCCACAGGGCTACGAGCAGTACTTC.

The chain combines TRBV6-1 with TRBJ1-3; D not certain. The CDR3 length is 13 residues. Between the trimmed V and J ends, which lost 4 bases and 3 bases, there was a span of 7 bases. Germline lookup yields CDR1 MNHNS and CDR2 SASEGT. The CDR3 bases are TGTGCCAGCAGTGTACGGGGTGGAAACACCATATATTTT. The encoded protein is CASSVRGGNTIYF.

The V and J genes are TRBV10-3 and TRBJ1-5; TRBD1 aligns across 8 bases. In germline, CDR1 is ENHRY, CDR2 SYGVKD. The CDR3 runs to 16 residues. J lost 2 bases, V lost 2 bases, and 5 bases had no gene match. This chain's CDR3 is CAISETQGAGNQPQHF. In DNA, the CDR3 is TGTGCCATCAGTGAGACCCAGGGGGCGGGCAATCAGCCCCAGCATTTT.

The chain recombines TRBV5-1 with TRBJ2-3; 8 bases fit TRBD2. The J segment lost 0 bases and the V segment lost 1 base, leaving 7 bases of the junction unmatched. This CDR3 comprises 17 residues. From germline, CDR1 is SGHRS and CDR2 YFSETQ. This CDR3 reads CASSLQERGHSTDTQYF. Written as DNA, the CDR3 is TGCGCCAGCAGCTTGCAGGAGCGGGGGCATAGCACAGATACGCAGTATTTT. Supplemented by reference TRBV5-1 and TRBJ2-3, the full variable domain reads KAGVTQTPRYLIKTRGQQVTLSCSPISGHRSVSWYQQTPGQGLQFLFEYFSETQRNKGNFPGRFSGRQFSNSRSEMNVSTLELGDSALYLCASSLQERGHSTDTQYFGPGTRLTVL.

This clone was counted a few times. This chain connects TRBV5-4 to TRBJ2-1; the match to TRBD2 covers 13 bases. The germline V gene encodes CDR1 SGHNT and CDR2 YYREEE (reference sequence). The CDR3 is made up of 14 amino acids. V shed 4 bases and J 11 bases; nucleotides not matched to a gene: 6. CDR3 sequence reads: CASSERLAGGQQFF. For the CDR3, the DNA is TGTGCCAGCAGCGAAAGACTAGCGGGGGGACAGCAGTTCTTC.

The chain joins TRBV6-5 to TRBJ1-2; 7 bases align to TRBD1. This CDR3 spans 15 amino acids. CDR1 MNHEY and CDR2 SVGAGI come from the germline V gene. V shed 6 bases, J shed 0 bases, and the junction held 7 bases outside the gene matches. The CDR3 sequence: CASRRTGTANYGYTF. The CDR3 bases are TGTGCCAGCAGGAGGACAGGAACGGCTAACTATGGCTACACCTTC.

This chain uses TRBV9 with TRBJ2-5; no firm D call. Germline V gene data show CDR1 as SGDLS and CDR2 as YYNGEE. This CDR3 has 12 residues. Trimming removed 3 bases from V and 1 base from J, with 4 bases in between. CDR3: CASSDGQETQYF. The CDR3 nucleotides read TGTGCCAGCAGCGACGGCCAAGAGACCCAGTACTTC.

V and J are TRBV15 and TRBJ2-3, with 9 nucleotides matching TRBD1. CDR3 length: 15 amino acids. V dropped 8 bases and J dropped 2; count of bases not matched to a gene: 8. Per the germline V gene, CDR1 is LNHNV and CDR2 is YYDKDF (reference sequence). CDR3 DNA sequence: TGTGCCACCCGAGTCTGGGACAGGGACACAGATACGCAGTATTTT. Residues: CATRVWDRDTDTQYF.

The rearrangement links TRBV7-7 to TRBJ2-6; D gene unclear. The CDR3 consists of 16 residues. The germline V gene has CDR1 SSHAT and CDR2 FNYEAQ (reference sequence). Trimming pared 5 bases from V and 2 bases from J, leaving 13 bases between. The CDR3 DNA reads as TGTGCCAGCAGCCCACGGGTCGGGCCTGGGGCCAACGTCCTGACTTTC. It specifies CASSPRVGPGANVLTF.

The CDR3 coding sequence is TGCAGCGTTTCACTGGTGAAAGGCTACACCTTC. Translating it yields CSVSLVKGYTF. This chain links TRBV29-1 with TRBJ1-2; D ambiguous. This CDR3 region has 11 residues. Germline values: CDR1 SQVTM, CDR2 ANQGSEA. The V end was cut by 5 bases, the J end by 8 bases, with 12 bases between.

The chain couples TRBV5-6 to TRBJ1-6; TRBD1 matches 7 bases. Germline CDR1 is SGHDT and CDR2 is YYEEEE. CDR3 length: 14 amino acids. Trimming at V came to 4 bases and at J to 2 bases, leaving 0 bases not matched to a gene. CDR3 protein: CASSDRAYNSPLHF. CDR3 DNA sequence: TGTGCCAGCAGCGACAGGGCCTATAATTCACCCCTCCACTTT.

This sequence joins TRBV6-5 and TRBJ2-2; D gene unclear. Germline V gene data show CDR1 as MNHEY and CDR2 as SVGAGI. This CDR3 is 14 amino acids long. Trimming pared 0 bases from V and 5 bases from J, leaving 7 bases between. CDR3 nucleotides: TGTGCCAGCAGTTACTCGACGTTAACCGGGGAGCTGTTTTTT. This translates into CASSYSTLTGELFF.

CDR3: CASSPGTYYEQYF. CDR3 sequence (DNA): TGTGCCAGCAGTCCCGGGACCTACTACGAGCAGTACTTC. The chain carries TRBV5-5 and TRBJ2-7; possibly TRBD1 or TRBD2 for D (5 bases each). This CDR3 contains 13 residues. Trimming took 5 bases from V and 3 from J, leaving 12 bases between them. Germline values: CDR1 SGHKS, CDR2 YYEKEE (reference sequence).

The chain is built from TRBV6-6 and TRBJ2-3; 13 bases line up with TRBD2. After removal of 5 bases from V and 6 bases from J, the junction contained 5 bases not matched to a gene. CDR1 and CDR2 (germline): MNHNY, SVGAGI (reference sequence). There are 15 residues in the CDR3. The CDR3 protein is CASSTAGLAGDTQYF. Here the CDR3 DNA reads TGTGCCAGCAGTACGGCGGGACTAGCGGGGGATACGCAGTATTTT.

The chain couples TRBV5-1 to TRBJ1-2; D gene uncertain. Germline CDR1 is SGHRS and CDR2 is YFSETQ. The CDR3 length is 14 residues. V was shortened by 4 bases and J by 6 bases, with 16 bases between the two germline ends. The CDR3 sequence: CASSPRSGEDGYTF. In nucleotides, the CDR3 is TGCGCCAGCAGCCCCAGGTCCGGGGAGGATGGCTACACCTTC. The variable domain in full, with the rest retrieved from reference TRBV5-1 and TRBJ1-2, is KAGVTQTPRYLIKTRGQQVTLSCSPISGHRSVSWYQQTPGQGLQFLFEYFSETQRNKGNFPGRFSGRQFSNSRSEMNVSTLELGDSALYLCASSPRSGEDGYTFGSGTRLTVV.